These 9 T cell receptor beta chains were sequenced from one sample in a study of cytomegalovirus exposure and HLA in healthy donors. Use of 60 Vbeta and 13 Jbeta primers characterized the PCR. Some clones are missing from TCRdb's copy, which holds only in-frame ones; the method was immunoSEQ multiplex PCR. In all, the sample yields some 42,000 clones. Sequencing used PBMCs. These TCRs come from a man in his thirties or forties in good health and CMV-seronegative.

This sequence joins TRBV4-1 and TRBJ1-1; TRBD1 matches 7 bases. Germline loops: CDR1 MGHRA, CDR2 YSYEKL. V was clipped by 4 bases and J by 4 bases; unmatched bases: 9. The CDR3 is 15 amino acids. This CDR3 is CASSLSRQGGTEAFF. CDR3 coding DNA: TGCGCCAGCAGCCTGAGTCGACAGGGCGGCACTGAAGCTTTCTTT.

The chain links TRBV6-5 to TRBJ2-1, with TRBD2 matching 9 bases. Per the germline V gene, CDR1 is MNHEY and CDR2 is SVGAGI. The CDR3 contains 14 residues. V was pared by 2 bases and J by 12 bases, with 8 bases of the junction left unmatched. The CDR3 loop is CASSYAAGGSGQFF. DNA for the CDR3: TGTGCCAGCAGTTACGCCGCGGGAGGGTCGGGGCAGTTCTTC.

The chain couples TRBV7-3 to TRBJ2-3, with D perhaps TRBD1 (5 bases). V shed 2 bases and J shed 3 bases, with 12 bases lying between them. The CDR3 contains 15 residues. CDR1 and CDR2 (germline): SGHTA, FQGTGA. CDR3 in amino acids: CASSLGGPGTDTQYF. DNA for the CDR3: TGTGCCAGCAGCTTAGGCGGCCCAGGGACAGATACGCAGTATTTT.

The gene calls are TRBV7-9 and TRBJ1-6, with 7 bases fitting TRBD1. V lost 5 bases and J lost 7; bases outside the gene matches: 11. Germline CDR1 reads SEHNR; CDR2 reads FQNEAQ (reference sequence). This CDR3 has 16 amino acids. The CDR3 region has the DNA TGTGCCAGCAGCCCTTTTGCGGCAGGGGGAAATTCACCCCTCCACTTT. It translates to CASSPFAAGGNSPLHF. The full variable domain, completed using reference TRBV7-9 and TRBJ1-6, is DTGVSQNPRHKITKRGQNVTFRCDPISEHNRLYWYRQTLGQGPEFLTYFQNEAQLEKSRLLSDRFSAERPKGSFSTLEIQRTEQGDSAMYLCASSPFAAGGNSPLHFGNGTRLTVT.

The chain employs TRBV6-5 and TRBJ2-2, with 11 bases aligning to TRBD2. This CDR3 has 15 residues. With V trimmed by 5 bases and J by 5 bases, 4 bases remained unmatched. CDR1 is MNHEY and CDR2 is SVGAGI in the germline V gene. The CDR3 loop is CASSLLAGGTGELFF. The CDR3 DNA follows: TGTGCCAGCAGTCTGTTAGCGGGAGGGACCGGGGAGCTGTTTTTT.

V gene TRBV6-5 combines with J gene TRBJ1-1; D may be TRBD1 (6 bases). This CDR3 has 12 residues. In germline, CDR1 is MNHEY, CDR2 SVGAGI. Between the trimmed V and J ends, which lost 5 bases and 5 bases, there was a span of 9 bases. In nucleotides, the CDR3 is TGTGCCAGCAGTATAACAGGGACTGAAGCTTTCTTT. The encoded protein is CASSITGTEAFF.

V is TRBV6-6 and J is TRBJ2-7; TRBD2 aligns across 7 bases. Germline V gives CDR1 MNHNY, CDR2 SVGAGI (reference sequence). The V segment lost 0 bases and the J segment 3 bases; nucleotides outside the gene matches: 2. The CDR3 runs to 14 residues. This chain's CDR3 is CASSYSGGVYEQYF. The CDR3 bases are TGTGCCAGCAGTTACTCGGGGGGGGTCTACGAGCAGTACTTC.

The chain employs TRBV5-1 and TRBJ1-2, with 8 positions matching TRBD1. The junction had 2 bases not matched to a gene; V was cut back by 4 bases and J by 6 bases. Germline CDR1 reads SGHRS; CDR2 reads YFSETQ. The CDR3 has 12 residues. The CDR3 DNA is TGCGCCAGCAGCATGGACAGGGATGGCTACACCTTC. Its protein product is CASSMDRDGYTF.

The J gene is TRBJ2-7, the V gene TRBV7-2, with D possibly TRBD2 on 6 matching bases. The CDR3 length is 13 residues. The germline gives CDR1 SGHTA, CDR2 FQGNSA. V was pared by 8 bases and J by 1 base, with 12 bases between. The CDR3 is CASGTSISYEQYF. CDR3 in DNA: TGTGCCAGCGGTACTAGCATTTCCTACGAGCAGTACTTC.